The clone carrying this T cell receptor beta chain was observed a handful of times. Its antigen remains unidentified. This record belongs to a study of coeliac disease. Findings and caveats of the study: Intraepithelial and lamina propria fractions were not highly pure, so cross-contamination was possible. Largely private TRB repertoires meant most sequences were sample-unique. Lower clonality than controls marked TRB and TRG repertoires from active celiac intraepithelial and lamina propria samples.

TCRdb keeps only in-frame clones here, not all; method: immunoSEQ multiplex PCR. The table lists a few thousand clones, roughly two thirds of them singletons. With V trimmed by 4 bases and J by 5 bases, 6 bases remained unmatched. The CDR3 is made up of 16 amino acids. Germline V gives CDR1 SGHVS, CDR2 FQNEAQ. What was sequenced was lymphocytes from the gut lamina propria. This TCR was sampled from a man between 65 and 80 years old with active celiac disease. The V gene is TRBV7-8, the J gene TRBJ1-6, with 9 bases aligning to TRBD1. CDR3 region: CASSSYRTGDNSPLHF. CDR3 in DNA: TGTGCCAGCAGCTCCTACAGGACAGGGGATAATTCACCCCTCCACTTT.